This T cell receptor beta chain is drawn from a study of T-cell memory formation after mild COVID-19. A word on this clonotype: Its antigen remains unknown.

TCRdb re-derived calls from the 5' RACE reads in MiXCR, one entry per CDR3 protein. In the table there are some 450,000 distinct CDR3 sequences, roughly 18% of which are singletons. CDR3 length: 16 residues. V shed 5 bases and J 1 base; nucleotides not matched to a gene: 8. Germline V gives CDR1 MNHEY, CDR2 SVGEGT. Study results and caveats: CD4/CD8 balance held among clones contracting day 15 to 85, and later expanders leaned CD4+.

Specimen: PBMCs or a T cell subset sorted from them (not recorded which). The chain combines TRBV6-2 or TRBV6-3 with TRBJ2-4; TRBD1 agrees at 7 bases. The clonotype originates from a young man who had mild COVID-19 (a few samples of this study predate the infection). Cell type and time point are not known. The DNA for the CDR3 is TGTGCCAGCAGTCTTACGTCGACAGGGGCCAAAAACATTCAGTACTTC. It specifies CASSLTSTGAKNIQYF.